A selection of T cell receptor beta chains follows, all from one sample in a study of blood T cell repertoires in COVID-19. Libraries were prepared by immunoSEQ multiplex PCR; TCRdb keeps only in-frame clonotypes and omits some of them. The sample lists some 250,000 clones; 60% to 75% were seen once. Sequenced input: peripheral blood. The receptor source for this set is a woman at least 80 years old with acute or convalescent COVID-19. CDR3s include the opening cysteine and the closing phenylalanine or tryptophan. Some rows mark clone size as missing; the rest say once, few, many or name a class of expanded clone.

clone size | J gene | V gene | CDR3 protein
. | TRBJ2-2 | TRBV4-2 | CASSQGSGRSTGELFF
. | TRBJ2-7 | TRBV9 | CASSVATSYEQYF
. | TRBJ1-2 | TRBV12-3/TRBV12-4 | CASSFPGNYGYTF
. | TRBJ2-3 | TRBV5-1 | CASRAGFETDTQYF
. | TRBJ1-5 | TRBV4-2 | CASSQEEAGAQPQHF
. | TRBJ2-7 | TRBV12-3/TRBV12-4 | CASSRGYSYEQYF
. | TRBJ1-3 | TRBV7-9 | CASSLLSGNTIYF
. | TRBJ2-7 | TRBV18 | CASSPRLGSSYEQYF
. | TRBJ2-3 | TRBV30 | CAWARYRGDTQYF
. | TRBJ2-7 | TRBV5-5 | CASSLNAGRSAGEQYF
. | TRBJ1-3 | TRBV16 | CASSHDRAGNTIYF
. | TRBJ1-5 | TRBV6-2/TRBV6-3 | CASSYRRQGYNQPQHF
. | TRBJ2-5 | TRBV7-7 | CASSLWEGQETQYF
. | TRBJ1-1 | TRBV11-2 | CASNVEQLTNTEAFF
once | TRBJ1-2 | TRBV6-5 | CATAGWGQGYGYTF
. | TRBJ1-1 | TRBV10-3 | CAIKSATVNTEAFF
. | TRBJ1-5 | TRBV6-1 | CASREGGNQPQHF
. | TRBJ2-1 | TRBV5-4 | CASSLGGTTNNEQFF
. | TRBJ1-6 | TRBV24-1 | CATCPGQGEKPYNSPLHF
. | TRBJ2-7 | TRBV5-6 | CASSLRQGYYEQYF
once | TRBJ1-5 | TRBV19 | CASSPPPDRGYQPQHF
. | TRBJ1-5 | TRBV7-9 | CASSLGAGVRSNQPQHF
. | TRBJ1-2 | TRBV3-1/TRBV3-2 | CASSPGTGGRGYTF
. | TRBJ2-4 | TRBV5-4 | CASSPGLAGAGSKNIQYF
once | TRBJ2-3 | TRBV2 | CASSERDISTDTQYF
. | TRBJ1-1 | TRBV6-1 | CASSESVNTEAFF
. | TRBJ2-1 | TRBV2 | CASMVDINNEQFF
. | TRBJ2-1 | TRBV11-2 | CASSLNSGRGNEQFF
. | TRBJ2-3 | TRBV3-1/TRBV3-2 | CASSQLAGRDTQYF
once | TRBJ1-1 | TRBV4-1 | CASSRWGGVLDTEAFF
. | TRBJ2-1 | TRBV5-1 | CASSGGPLNNEQFF
. | TRBJ1-5 | TRBV18 | CASSRDRGRQPQHF
. | TRBJ2-7 | TRBV7-9 | CASSLERQGPVYEQYF
. | TRBJ1-2 | TRBV15 | CATSGDRGYYGYTF
few | TRBJ1-2 | TRBV3-1/TRBV3-2 | CASSQWAGNYGYTF
. | TRBJ2-1 | TRBV5-1 | CASSLAGSYNEQFF
. | TRBJ2-7 | TRBV5-1 | CASSGTNSYEQYF